Shown below are 14 T cell receptor beta chains from a single sample sequenced in a study of T cell responses to AZD1222 COVID-19 vaccine. Generated by immunoSEQ multiplex PCR, the TCRdb table keeps only in-frame clones and is missing some. The sample records 65,000 to 95,000 clones, 90% to 95% being singletons. Here the sequenced sample was peripheral blood, taken on day 0 of MenACWY control vaccination. The receptors originated from an adult in good health.

The chain uses TRBV6-5 and TRBJ1-1; possibly TRBD1 for D (5 bases). The V and J ends lost 4 bases and 3 bases respectively, with 15 bases between them. The CDR3 covers 15 residues. The V gene's germline CDR1 is MNHEY and CDR2 SVGAGI. This CDR3 is CASSWSRDGYTEAFF. The DNA for the CDR3 is TGTGCCAGCAGTTGGTCGAGGGACGGCTACACTGAAGCTTTCTTT.

V usage is TRBV7-2 and J usage is TRBJ1-2; TRBD1 might be the D (5 bases). CDR1 and CDR2 (germline): SGHTA, FQGNSA. With 5 bases removed from V and 5 bases from J, the gap between germline ends came to 15 bases. CDR3 size: 14 residues. Here the CDR3 DNA reads TGTGCCAGCAGCCAGTACCGGGACGGTTATGGCTACACCTTC. It specifies CASSQYRDGYGYTF. Combining the CDR3 with reference TRBV7-2 and TRBJ1-2 gives the whole variable domain GAGVSQSPSNKVTEKGKDVELRCDPISGHTALYWYRQSLGQGLEFLIYFQGNSAPDKSGLPSDRFSAERTGGSVSTLTIQRTQQEDSAVYLCASSQYRDGYGYTFGSGTRLTVV.

The chain combines TRBV11-2 with TRBJ2-3; D not certain. Germline V gene lookup returns CDR1 SGHAT and CDR2 FQNNGV. The CDR3 has 14 residues. The ends were cut back, 1 base at V and 4 bases at J, with 9 bases in the middle. The CDR3 DNA reads TGTGCCAGCAGCTTAGTCTTGGTGGCAGATACGCAGTATTTT. It specifies CASSLVLVADTQYF.

This clone has more than one count but fewer than ten. The V and J genes are TRBV11-1 and TRBJ1-1; 7 bases align to TRBD1. Germline CDR1 and CDR2: SGHAT and FQDESV (reference sequence). After removal of 2 bases from V and 1 base from J, the junction contained 4 bases not matched to a gene. CDR3 length equals 15 residues. In nucleotides, the CDR3 is TGTGCCAGCAGCTTAACGGACAGGAAGAACACTGAAGCTTTCTTT. Its protein product is CASSLTDRKNTEAFF.

V gene TRBV7-9 combines with J gene TRBJ2-7, with D perhaps matching TRBD1 (5 bases). CDR1 and CDR2 from the germline V gene are SEHNR and FQNEAQ (reference sequence). CDR3 length equals 13 residues. Trimming left V 5 bases short and J 1 base short, with 9 bases between. The CDR3, as DNA: TGTGCCAGCAGCCCGACAGATTCCTACGAGCAGTACTTC. Protein sequence: CASSPTDSYEQYF.

The CDR3 DNA reads as TGCGCCAGCAGCACCCTGGGACTAGGCACAGATACGCAGTATTTT. This encodes CASSTLGLGTDTQYF. This chain uses TRBV5-1 with TRBJ2-3; 8 bases align to TRBD2. This CDR3 contains 15 residues. Germline V gene sequence: CDR1 SGHRS, CDR2 YFSETQ. Trimming at V came to 4 bases and at J to 1 base, leaving 5 bases not matched to a gene.

The chain uses TRBV30 and TRBJ2-3; the D gene is possibly TRBD1 (5 bases). Trimming cost V 1 base and J 8 bases, with 13 bases left between them. The germline CDR1 and CDR2 sequences are GTSNPN and SVGIG (reference sequence). The CDR3 is 13 amino acids. DNA of the CDR3: TGTGCCTGGAGTGAAGGGGTTAGGGGTACGCAGTATTTT. As protein: CAWSEGVRGTQYF.

This rearrangement joins TRBV21-1 to TRBJ2-7. TRBV21-1 is shown as a pseudogene. The CDR3 covers 12 residues. CDR3 sequence reads: CASKSKSYEQYF. The DNA of the CDR3 is TGTGCCAGCAAGTCGAAATCCTACGAGCAGTACTTC.

The chain links TRBV30 to TRBJ1-3; D is perhaps TRBD1 (6 bases). The germline gives CDR1 GTSNPN, CDR2 SVGIG (reference sequence). The CDR3 is made up of 14 amino acids. V was clipped by 0 bases and J by 3 bases, with 9 bases between them. The CDR3 DNA reads TGTGCCTGGAGTGTAGGGGGTAGTGGAAACACCATATATTTT. The encoded protein is CAWSVGGSGNTIYF.

The V and J genes are TRBV6-1 and TRBJ1-2; possibly TRBD1 for D (6 bases). Looked up from germline, CDR1 is MNHNS and CDR2 is SASEGT. The CDR3 contains 14 residues. The V end was cut by 2 bases, the J end by 4 bases, with 11 bases between. The CDR3: CASSETSRGYGYTF. In DNA form, the CDR3 reads TGTGCCAGCAGTGAAACGAGCAGGGGCTATGGCTACACCTTC.

This sequence joins TRBV19 and TRBJ1-4; D gene uncertain. There are 15 residues in the CDR3. CDR1 is LNHDA, CDR2 SQIVND, per germline (reference sequence). V lost 3 bases and J lost 0, with 8 bases in between. The CDR3 bases are TGTGCCAGTAGTATGTTGGGAGCAACTAATGAAAAACTGTTTTTT. Translated, it gives CASSMLGATNEKLFF.

The gene calls are TRBV11-2 and TRBJ2-2, with 13 bases aligning to TRBD2. In germline, CDR1 is SGHAT, CDR2 FQNNGV. CDR3 length: 17 residues. V trimming: 4 bases; J trimming: 5 bases; junction bases outside the gene matches: 7. CDR3 in amino acids: CASSWAGTSGMTGELFF. CDR3 DNA sequence: TGTGCCAGCAGCTGGGCGGGGACTAGCGGGATGACCGGGGAGCTGTTTTTT.

The chain employs TRBV9 and TRBJ2-3; no clear D gene. V shed 0 bases and J shed 9 bases, with 14 bases lying between them. Germline V lookup: CDR1 SGDLS, CDR2 YYNGEE. This CDR3 has 14 amino acids. CDR3 region: CASSVAQALGTQYF. The CDR3 nucleotides read TGTGCCAGCAGCGTAGCCCAGGCTCTAGGAACGCAGTATTTT.

V is TRBV2 and J is TRBJ2-7; 8 positions match TRBD1. The ends lost 4 bases at V and 2 bases at J; junction bases unmatched: 1. The CDR3 extends over 13 amino acids. Germline V gene lookup returns CDR1 SNHLY and CDR2 FYNNEI. CDR3 loop: CASSGGQAYEQYF. The CDR3, as DNA: TGTGCCAGCAGTGGGGGACAGGCCTACGAGCAGTACTTC.